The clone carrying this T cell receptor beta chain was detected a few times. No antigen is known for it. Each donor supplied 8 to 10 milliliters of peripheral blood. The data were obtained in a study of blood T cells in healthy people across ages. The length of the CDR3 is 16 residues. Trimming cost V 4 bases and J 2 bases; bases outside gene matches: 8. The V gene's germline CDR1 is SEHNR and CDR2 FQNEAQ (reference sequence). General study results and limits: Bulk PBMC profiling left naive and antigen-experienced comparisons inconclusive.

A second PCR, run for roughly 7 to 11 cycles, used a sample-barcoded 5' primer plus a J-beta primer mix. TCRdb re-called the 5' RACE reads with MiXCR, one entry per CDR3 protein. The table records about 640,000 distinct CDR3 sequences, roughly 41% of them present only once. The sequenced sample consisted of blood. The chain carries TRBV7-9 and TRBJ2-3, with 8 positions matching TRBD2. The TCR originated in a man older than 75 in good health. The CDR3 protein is CASSSWSSGDTDTQYF. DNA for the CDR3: TGTGCCAGCAGCTCCTGGAGTAGCGGGGACACAGATACGCAGTATTTT.